These T cell receptor beta chains were read from a single sample in a study of siplizumab effects on memory and regulatory T cells. Using immunoSEQ multiplex PCR, the repertoire was profiled, and TCRdb retains in-frame clones only, with some absent. This sample has 120,000 or so clones, with around 90% found just once. Sequenced input: CD4+ T cells sorted from blood. The receptors come from a human donor in good health. The CDR3 runs from the conserved cysteine through the conserved F or W. A D gene is named only where the DNA matches it firmly. Size values are once, few and many counts, or a class for expanded clones, and some rows have none.

v_gene: TRBV7-3
abundance: -
j_gene: TRBJ2-1
d_gene: TRBD2
CDR3nt: TGTGCCAGCAGCAGGCTAGCGGGAGTTTATCATGAGCAGTTCTTC
CDR3aa: CASSRLAGVYHEQFF

v_gene: TRBV10-3
abundance: -
j_gene: TRBJ1-1
d_gene: -
CDR3nt: TGTGCCATCAGGGGGGAGTGGGGCACTGAAGCTTTCTTT
CDR3aa: CAIRGEWGTEAFF

v_gene: TRBV28
abundance: -
j_gene: TRBJ2-2
d_gene: TRBD2
CDR3nt: TGTGCCAGCAGGCCGGGGGGGCCGAACACCGGGGAGCTGTTTTTT
CDR3aa: CASRPGGPNTGELFF

v_gene: TRBV5-1
abundance: once
j_gene: TRBJ1-6
d_gene: TRBD1
CDR3nt: TGCGCCAGCAGCCTAGGGACAGGGGGACTACCCCTCCACTTT
CDR3aa: CASSLGTGGLPLHF

v_gene: TRBV27
abundance: -
j_gene: TRBJ1-2
d_gene: -
CDR3nt: TGTGCCAGCAGAAGACAGCACCCTAACTATGGCTACACCTTC
CDR3aa: CASRRQHPNYGYTF

v_gene: TRBV5-1
abundance: once
j_gene: TRBJ2-7
d_gene: -
CDR3nt: TGCGCCAGCAGCTCCACCTTAGCTACAGGCGGCGAGCAGTACTTC
CDR3aa: CASSSTLATGGEQYF

v_gene: TRBV7-7
abundance: -
j_gene: TRBJ2-7
d_gene: TRBD2
CDR3nt: TGTGCTAGCAGCTTAAATTTGGGGAGGGACGAGCAGTACTTC
CDR3aa: CASSLNLGRDEQYF

v_gene: TRBV19
abundance: once
j_gene: TRBJ2-5
d_gene: TRBD2
CDR3nt: TGTGCCAGTAGTCGAACATCTGGACTAGCCGATAGAGGCGAGACCCAGTACTTC
CDR3aa: CASSRTSGLADRGETQYF

v_gene: TRBV6-4
abundance: -
j_gene: TRBJ1-1
d_gene: -
CDR3nt: TGTGCCAGCAGTGCCCAACAGGGAGGCACTGAAGCTTTCTTT
CDR3aa: CASSAQQGGTEAFF

v_gene: TRBV5-1
abundance: -
j_gene: TRBJ1-2
d_gene: -
CDR3nt: TGCGCCAGCAGCCCGGACAGTAGCTATGGCTACACCTTC
CDR3aa: CASSPDSSYGYTF

v_gene: TRBV4-1
abundance: -
j_gene: TRBJ2-1
d_gene: TRBD2
CDR3nt: TGCGCCAGCAGGCCCCAAGCGGGAGGTCAAAATGAGCAGTTCTTC
CDR3aa: CASRPQAGGQNEQFF

v_gene: TRBV5-1
abundance: -
j_gene: TRBJ2-3
d_gene: TRBD1
CDR3nt: TGCGCCAGCGGCGGACAGGTCGGCACAGATACGCAGTATTTT
CDR3aa: CASGGQVGTDTQYF

v_gene: TRBV7-2
abundance: -
j_gene: TRBJ2-3
d_gene: -
CDR3nt: TGTGCCAGCAAACCGGGGCCTAGCACAGATACGCAGTATTTT
CDR3aa: CASKPGPSTDTQYF

v_gene: TRBV4-1
abundance: -
j_gene: TRBJ2-7
d_gene: -
CDR3nt: TGCGCCAGCAGCCAAGATTTTCAGGGCGGATCCTACGAGCAGTACTTC
CDR3aa: CASSQDFQGGSYEQYF

v_gene: TRBV15
abundance: -
j_gene: TRBJ2-3
d_gene: TRBD2
CDR3nt: TGTGCCACCAGCAGAGTATGGACTAGCGGGGGGGCGACAGATACGCAGTATTTT
CDR3aa: CATSRVWTSGGATDTQYF

v_gene: TRBV6-5
abundance: -
j_gene: TRBJ2-7
d_gene: -
CDR3nt: TGTGCCAGCAGTTATCTTCGGGGGCCCTACGAGCAGTACTTC
CDR3aa: CASSYLRGPYEQYF